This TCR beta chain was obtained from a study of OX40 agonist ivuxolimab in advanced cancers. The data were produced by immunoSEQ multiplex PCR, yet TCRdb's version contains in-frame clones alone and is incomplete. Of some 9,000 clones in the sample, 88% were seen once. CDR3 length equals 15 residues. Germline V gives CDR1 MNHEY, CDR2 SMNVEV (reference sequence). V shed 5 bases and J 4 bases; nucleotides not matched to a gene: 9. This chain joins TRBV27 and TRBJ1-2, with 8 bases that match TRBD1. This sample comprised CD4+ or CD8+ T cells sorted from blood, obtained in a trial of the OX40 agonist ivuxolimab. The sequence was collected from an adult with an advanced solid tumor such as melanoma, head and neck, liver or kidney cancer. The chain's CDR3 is CASSTRQGAAYGYTF. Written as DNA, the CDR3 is TGTGCCAGCAGTACGCGGCAGGGGGCCGCCTATGGCTACACCTTC.